Here is one T cell receptor (beta chain) with its context. Its antigen is not known. These data are taken from a study of shared clonotypes between healthy human individuals. Points from the study as a whole: In general, naive subsets displayed greater estimated richness than memory subsets did.

Profiling relied on immunoSEQ multiplex PCR, and the TCRdb table lists in-frame clones only, not all of them. In the table there are some 2 million clones, 95% of which are singletons. Trimming at V came to 2 bases and at J to 3 bases, leaving 9 bases not matched to a gene. Germline V gene data show CDR1 as SGDLS and CDR2 as YYNGEE. The CDR3 extends over 16 amino acids. The specimen sequenced was naive CD4+ T cells sorted from blood. Subset given: CD45RA+ positively selected. The clonotype originates from a man younger than 35 in good health. The chain employs TRBV9 and TRBJ2-5, with 8 bases aligning to TRBD2. The chain's CDR3 is CASSVSPSGPEETQYF. In nucleotides, the CDR3 is TGTGCCAGCAGCGTGTCGCCTAGCGGGCCCGAAGAGACCCAGTACTTC.